Sequencing of this T cell receptor (beta chain) was carried out in a study of blood T cells in healthy people across ages. Study background: About one barcoded beta molecule per two T cells came from capture by template switching.

The second PCR ran roughly 6 to 11 cycles with a sample-barcoded 5' primer and J-beta primers. TCRdb reprocessed the 5' RACE reads with MiXCR, giving one entry per CDR3 protein. Of 710,000 or so distinct CDR3 sequences listed, roughly 32% are singletons. Study-wide points: Considered underestimates were the diversity estimates obtained from one million T cells.

This clonotype has more than one count but fewer than ten. As yet, its antigen is unknown. One base away lies a much larger clone, so this may be a sequencing read error. Total RNA was extracted at no less than 5.5 micrograms per sample. Sequencing used blood. The TCR sequence derives from a woman older than 75 in good health.

The CDR3 loop is CASSFGRGSDEQYF. The CDR3 bases are TGTGCCAGCAGCTTCGGAAGGGGGTCGGATGAGCAGTACTTC. The chain has TRBV3-1 and TRBJ2-7; the D gene is possibly TRBD1 (6 bases). Trimming shortened V by 5 bases and J by 7 bases, and 18 bases separated the two germline ends. The CDR3 loop spans 14 amino acids. Looked up from germline, CDR1 is LGHDT and CDR2 is YNNKEL (reference sequence).